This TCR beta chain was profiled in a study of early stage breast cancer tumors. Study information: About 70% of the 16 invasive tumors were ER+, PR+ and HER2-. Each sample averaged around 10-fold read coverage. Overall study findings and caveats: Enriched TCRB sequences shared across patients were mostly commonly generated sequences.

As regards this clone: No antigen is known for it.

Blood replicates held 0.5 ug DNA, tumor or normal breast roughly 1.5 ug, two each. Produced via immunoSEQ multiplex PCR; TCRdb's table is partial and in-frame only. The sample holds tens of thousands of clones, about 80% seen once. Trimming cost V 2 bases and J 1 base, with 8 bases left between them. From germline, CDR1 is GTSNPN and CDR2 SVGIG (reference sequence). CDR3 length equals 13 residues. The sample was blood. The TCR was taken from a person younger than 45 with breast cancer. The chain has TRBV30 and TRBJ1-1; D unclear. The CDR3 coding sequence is TGTGCCTGGAGTCAACGGGAGAACACTGAAGCTTTCTTT. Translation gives CAWSQRENTEAFF.